The clone carrying this T cell receptor (beta chain) was seen more than once but under ten times. V lost 4 bases and J lost 4, with 14 bases in between. The CDR3 spans 14 residues. In germline, CDR1 is SGHKS, CDR2 YYEKEE (reference sequence). TCRdb fed the RT-PCR reads into MiXCR, producing one record per CDR3 protein. The sample lists more than 550,000 distinct CDR3 sequences; approximately 15% were seen once. The receptor comes from a female donor in good health, serving as a healthy control. The chain carries TRBV5-5 and TRBJ1-1; possibly TRBD1 for D (5 bases). Input material: memory CD4+ T cells from blood. CDR3 nucleotides: TGTGCCAGCAGCCGGGGGGGATCGGCCACTGAAGCTTTCTTT. Encoded protein: CASSRGGSATEAFF.